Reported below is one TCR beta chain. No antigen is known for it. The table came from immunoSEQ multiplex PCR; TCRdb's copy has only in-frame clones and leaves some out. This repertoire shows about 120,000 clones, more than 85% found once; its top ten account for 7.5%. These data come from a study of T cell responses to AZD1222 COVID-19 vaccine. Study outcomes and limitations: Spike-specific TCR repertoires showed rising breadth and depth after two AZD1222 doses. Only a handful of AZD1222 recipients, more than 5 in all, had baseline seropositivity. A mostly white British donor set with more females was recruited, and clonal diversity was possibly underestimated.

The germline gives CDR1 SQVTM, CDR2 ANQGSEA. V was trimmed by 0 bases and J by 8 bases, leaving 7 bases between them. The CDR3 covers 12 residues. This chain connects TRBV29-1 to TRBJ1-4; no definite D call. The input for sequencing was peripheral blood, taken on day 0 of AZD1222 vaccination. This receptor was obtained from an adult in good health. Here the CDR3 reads CSVEDGREKLFF. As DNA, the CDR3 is TGCAGCGTTGAAGATGGACGCGAAAAACTGTTTTTT.